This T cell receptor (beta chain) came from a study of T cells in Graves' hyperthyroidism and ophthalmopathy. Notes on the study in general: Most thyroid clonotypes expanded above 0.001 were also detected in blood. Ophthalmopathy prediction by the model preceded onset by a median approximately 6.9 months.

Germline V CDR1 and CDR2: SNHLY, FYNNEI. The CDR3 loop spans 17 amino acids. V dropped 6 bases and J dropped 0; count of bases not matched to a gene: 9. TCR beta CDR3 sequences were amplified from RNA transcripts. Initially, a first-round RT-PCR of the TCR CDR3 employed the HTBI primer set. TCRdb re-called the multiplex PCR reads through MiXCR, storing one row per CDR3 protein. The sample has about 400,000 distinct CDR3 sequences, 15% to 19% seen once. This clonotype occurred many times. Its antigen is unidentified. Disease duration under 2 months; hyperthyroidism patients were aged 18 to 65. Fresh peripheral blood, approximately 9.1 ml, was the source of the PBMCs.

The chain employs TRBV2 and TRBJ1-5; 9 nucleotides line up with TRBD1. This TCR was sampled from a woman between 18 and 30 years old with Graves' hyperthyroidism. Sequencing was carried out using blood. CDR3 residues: CASRAGQGFSSNQPQHF. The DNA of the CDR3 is TGTGCCAGCAGAGCCGGACAGGGGTTCAGTAGCAATCAGCCCCAGCATTTT.